This T cell receptor beta chain was observed in a study of T cell changes during pregnancy in multiple sclerosis. Produced via immunoSEQ multiplex PCR; TCRdb's table is partial and in-frame only. This sample has some 70,000 clones, with around 90% found just once. Germline CDR1 reads SGHRS; CDR2 reads YFSETQ. This CDR3 region has 15 residues. Between the trimmed V and J ends, which lost 4 bases and 4 bases, there was a span of 15 bases. J is TRBJ2-1 and V is TRBV5-1; possibly TRBD2 for D (7 bases). Sequencing used peripheral blood, obtained in the second trimester of pregnancy. The clonotype originates from a female donor in good health, enrolled as a control in a pregnancy study. For the CDR3, the DNA is TGCGCCAGCAGCCCTGAGGGGGGGCCTTACAATGAGCAGTTCTTC. Translating it yields CASSPEGGPYNEQFF.